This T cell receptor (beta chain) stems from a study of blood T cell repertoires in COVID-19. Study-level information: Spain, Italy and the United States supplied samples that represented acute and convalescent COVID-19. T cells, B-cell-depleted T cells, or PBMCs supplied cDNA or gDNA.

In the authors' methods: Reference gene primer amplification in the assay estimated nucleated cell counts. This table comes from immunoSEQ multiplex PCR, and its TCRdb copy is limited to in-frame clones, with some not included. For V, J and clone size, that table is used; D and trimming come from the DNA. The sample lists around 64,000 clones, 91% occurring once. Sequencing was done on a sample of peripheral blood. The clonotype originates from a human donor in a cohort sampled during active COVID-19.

The CDR3 is CASSPSGYEQYF. DNA of the CDR3: TGTGCCAGCAGTCCCTCAGGGTACGAGCAGTACTTC. V and J are TRBV27 and TRBJ2-7; D might be TRBD1 (5 bases). CDR3 length: 12 amino acids. V was clipped by 5 bases and J by 4 bases, with 9 bases between them. Germline V CDR1 and CDR2: MNHEY, SMNVEV (reference sequence).